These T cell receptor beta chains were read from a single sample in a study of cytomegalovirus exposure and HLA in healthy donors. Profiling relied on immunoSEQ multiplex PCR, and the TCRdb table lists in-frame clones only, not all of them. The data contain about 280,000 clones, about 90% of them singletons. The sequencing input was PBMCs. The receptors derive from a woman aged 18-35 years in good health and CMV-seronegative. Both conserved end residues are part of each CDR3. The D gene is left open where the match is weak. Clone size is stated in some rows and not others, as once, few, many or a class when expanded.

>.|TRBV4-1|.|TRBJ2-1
CASSQRGAFGQFF
TGCGCCAGCAGCCAGCGCGGGGCCTTTGGGCAGTTCTTC
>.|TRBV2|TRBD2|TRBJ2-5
CASTPPTSVGETQYF
TGTGCCAGCACCCCTCCGACTAGCGTAGGAGAGACCCAGTACTTC
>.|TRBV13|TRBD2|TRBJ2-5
CASSLGGTSGGGFETQYF
TGTGCCAGCAGCTTAGGAGGGACTAGCGGGGGAGGTTTTGAGACCCAGTACTTC
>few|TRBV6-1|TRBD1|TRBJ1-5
CASSDGTGVYQPQHF
TGTGCCAGCAGTGATGGGACAGGGGTCTATCAGCCCCAGCATTTT
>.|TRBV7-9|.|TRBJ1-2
CSSTRRVDGYTF
TGTTCCAGCACTCGCAGGGTGGATGGCTACACCTTC
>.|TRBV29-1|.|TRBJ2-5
CSVGGLQETQYF
TGCAGCGTTGGGGGCCTTCAAGAGACCCAGTACTTC
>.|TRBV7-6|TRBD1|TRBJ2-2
CASSFTGAGELFF
TGTGCCAGCAGCTTCACAGGGGCCGGGGAGCTGTTTTTT
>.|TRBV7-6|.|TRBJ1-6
CASSRLGGDSPLHF
TGTGCCAGCAGCCGGTTAGGGGGTGATTCACCCCTCCACTTT
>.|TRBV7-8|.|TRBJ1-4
CASGENNEKLFF
TGTGCCAGCGGGGAGAATAATGAAAAACTGTTTTTT
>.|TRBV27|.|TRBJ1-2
CASSPSLGALNYGYTF
TGTGCCAGCAGTCCGAGCCTCGGAGCCCTTAACTATGGCTACACCTTC
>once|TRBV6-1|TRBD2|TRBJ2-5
CASSETAGGHETQYF
TGTGCCAGCAGTGAAACAGCGGGGGGGCATGAGACCCAGTACTTC
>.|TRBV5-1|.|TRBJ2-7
CASSLPTDSYEQYF
TGCGCCAGCAGTCTTCCGACAGATTCCTACGAGCAGTACTTC
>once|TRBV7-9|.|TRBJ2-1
CSSSGVRGISFF
TGTTCCAGTTCAGGGGTGCGGGGGATATCGTTCTTC
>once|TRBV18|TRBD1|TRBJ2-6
CASSPYTDRAGANVLTF
TGTGCCAGCTCACCGTACACAGACAGGGCCGGGGCCAACGTCCTGACTTTC
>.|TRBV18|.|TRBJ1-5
CASSPDSDQPQHF
TGTGCCAGCTCACCTGACAGTGATCAGCCCCAGCATTTT
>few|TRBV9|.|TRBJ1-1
CASSVQKNTEAFF
TGTGCCAGCAGCGTACAGAAGAACACTGAAGCTTTCTTT
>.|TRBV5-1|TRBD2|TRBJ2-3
CASSGRGGTDTQYF
TGCGCCAGCAGCGGCCGCGGGGGTACAGATACGCAGTATTTT
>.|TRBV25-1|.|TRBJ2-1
CASSEWAHEQFF
TGTGCCAGCAGTGAATGGGCCCATGAGCAGTTCTTC
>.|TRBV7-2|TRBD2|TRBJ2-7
CASSTTSGGAYEQYF
TGTGCCAGCAGCACAACTAGCGGGGGGGCGTACGAGCAGTACTTC
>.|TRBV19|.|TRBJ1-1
CATRSQLKPLTEAFF
TGTGCCACTCGGTCCCAACTAAAGCCCCTCACTGAAGCTTTCTTT
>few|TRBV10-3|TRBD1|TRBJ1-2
CAISVETGGGMYGYTF
TGTGCCATCAGTGTGGAGACAGGGGGCGGAATGTATGGCTACACCTTC
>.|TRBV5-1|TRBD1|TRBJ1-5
CASSAQGAQGEPQHF
TGCGCCAGCAGCGCCCAGGGGGCCCAAGGGGAGCCCCAGCATTTT
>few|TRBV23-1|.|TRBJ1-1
CASRQGNTEAFF
TGCGCCAGCAGACAGGGGAACACTGAAGCTTTCTTT
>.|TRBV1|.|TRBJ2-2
CTSSQDRRGNTGELFF
TGCACCAGCAGCCAAGATCGGCGGGGGAACACCGGGGAGCTGTTTTTT
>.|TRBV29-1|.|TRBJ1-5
CSVGPEGQPQHF
TGCAGCGTAGGACCGGAGGGTCAGCCCCAGCATTTT
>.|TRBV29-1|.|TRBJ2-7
CSVGPAEGIYEQYF
TGCAGCGTGGGTCCAGCGGAGGGGATCTACGAGCAGTACTTC
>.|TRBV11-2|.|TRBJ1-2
CASSLFLGAYGYTF
TGTGCCAGCAGCTTATTTTTGGGGGCATATGGCTACACCTTC